The clone carrying this T cell receptor beta chain was picked up many times. Time point reported: persistent/refractory GD, antithyroid drugs over 5 years with positive TRAb. The authors made the TCR library using RNA they extracted from PBMCs. An endocrinology department in Xi'an, China, supplied the patients. The sample belongs to a study of regulatory T cells in long-lasting Graves disease. Through Arm-PCR of CDR3 regions and iRepertoire HTBI primers, TCR beta libraries were built. TCRdb reanalysed the multiplex PCR reads using MiXCR and keeps one entry per CDR3 protein. The sample lists more than 300,000 distinct CDR3 sequences, roughly 24% occurring once. The junction had 6 bases not matched to a gene; V was cut back by 4 bases and J by 2 bases. Germline V gene sequence: CDR1 SQVTM, CDR2 ANQGSEA. This CDR3 is built from 14 residues.

V usage is TRBV29-1 and J usage is TRBJ2-7; TRBD1 matches 9 bases. The sequence was obtained from a woman aged 40 to 49 with Graves disease. This specimen was peripheral blood mononuclear cells (PBMCs), taken when the disease was refractory, from a patient treated with antithyroid drugs. CDR3 sequence reads: CSVAGDREPYEQYF. CDR3 nucleotides: TGCAGCGTTGCGGGGGACAGGGAACCCTACGAGCAGTACTTC.